This TCR beta chain is from a study of blood T cell repertoires in COVID-19. The wider study: Spain, Italy and the United States supplied samples that represented acute and convalescent COVID-19. The analysed material was cDNA or gDNA that came from T cells, B-cell-depleted T cells, or PBMCs.

In the original workflow: The assay estimated nucleated cells by amplifying reference gene primers. The repertoire was sequenced with immunoSEQ multiplex PCR; TCRdb's copy has only in-frame clones and lacks some. D and trimming were read from the DNA, whereas the V and J calls and clone size are those reported in that table. This repertoire shows 210,000 or so clones, about 82% found once; its top ten account for about 9.4%. The CDR3 is 12 amino acids. Trimming took off 6 bases at V and 3 bases at J, with 9 bases between the two ends. Per germline, CDR1 SEHNR and CDR2 FQNEAQ (reference sequence). This receptor was obtained from a woman over 75 with acute or convalescent COVID-19. The chain joins TRBV7-9 to TRBJ2-7, with no clear D. Sequenced sample: peripheral blood. The CDR3 sequence: CASSFSGYEQYF. The CDR3 bases are TGTGCCAGCAGTTTTTCGGGCTACGAGCAGTACTTC.